Given below is one T cell receptor beta chain in context. Its specificity is unknown. The PCR ran on 60 Vbeta and 13 Jbeta primers. Data came from immunoSEQ multiplex PCR; TCRdb stores just in-frame clones and leaves some out. The top ten clones hold 20% to 25% of a sample with roughly 92,000 clones, more than 75% of them seen once. This sample was taken from a study of cytomegalovirus exposure and HLA in healthy donors. Study outcomes and limitations: Later findings reportedly placed an Asian-associated ancestry cluster below the roughly 690-donor mean for N-insertions. Common viral pathogens seemed, in a later analysis, to connect with several of the most significant clusters. Later work found that TCR association rates differed between HLA loci; DRB1 had the most and HLA-C the fewest.

The sequenced sample was PBMCs. This sequence originates from a woman between 50 and 59 years old in good health and CMV-seropositive.

CDR3 nucleotides: TGTGCCACCAGTACGGGACAGGGAGGCAATCAGCCCCAGCATTTT. The encoded protein is CATSTGQGGNQPQHF. The chain employs TRBV15 and TRBJ1-5; TRBD1 matches at 9 bases. In germline, CDR1 is LNHNV, CDR2 YYDKDF (reference sequence). This CDR3 has 15 amino acids. Unmatched junction bases numbered 5, after V lost 6 bases and J lost 2 bases.